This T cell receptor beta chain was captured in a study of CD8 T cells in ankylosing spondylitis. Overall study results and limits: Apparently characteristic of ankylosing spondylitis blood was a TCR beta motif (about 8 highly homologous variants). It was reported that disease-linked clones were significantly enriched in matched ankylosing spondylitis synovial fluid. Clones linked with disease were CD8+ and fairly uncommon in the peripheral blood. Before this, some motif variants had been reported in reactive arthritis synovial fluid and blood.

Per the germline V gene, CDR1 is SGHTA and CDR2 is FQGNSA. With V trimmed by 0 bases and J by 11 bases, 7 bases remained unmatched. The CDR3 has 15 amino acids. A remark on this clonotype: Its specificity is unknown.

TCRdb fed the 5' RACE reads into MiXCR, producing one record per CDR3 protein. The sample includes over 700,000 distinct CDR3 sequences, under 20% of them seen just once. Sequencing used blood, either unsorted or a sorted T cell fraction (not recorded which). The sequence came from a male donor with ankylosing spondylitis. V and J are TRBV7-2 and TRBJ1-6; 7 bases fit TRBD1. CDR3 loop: CASSLAGQPNAPLHF. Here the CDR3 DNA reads TGTGCCAGCAGCTTAGCGGGACAGCCCAATGCACCCCTCCACTTT.